The 20 T cell receptor beta chains below come from one sample, sequenced in a study of shared clonotypes between healthy human individuals. TCRdb's copy holds only in-frame clones and misses some; the assay was immunoSEQ multiplex PCR. The data hold some 2,500,000 clones, with just under 95% observed a single time. The sample consisted of naive CD4+ T cells from PBMCs. Subset reported: CD45RA+ positively selected. All receptors come from a man in his late teens or twenties in good health. Some clones in this sample may be carry-over from other donors' samples.

The chain combines TRBV5-6 with TRBJ1-2; D possibly corresponds to TRBD1 (6 bases). Germline V gene lookup returns CDR1 SGHDT and CDR2 YYEEEE. There are 14 residues in the CDR3. V dropped 2 bases and J dropped 4 bases, with 12 bases sitting between them. As DNA, the CDR3 is TGTGCCAGCAGCTTCAGGGGCGCAGGCTATGGCTACACCTTC. Protein product: CASSFRGAGYGYTF.

J is TRBJ2-3 and V is TRBV7-3; D unresolved. CDR3 length: 14 residues. The germline gives CDR1 SGHTA, CDR2 FQGTGA. Trimming took 1 base from V and 4 from J, leaving 9 bases between them. The CDR3 is CASSLNREPDTQYF. The CDR3 region has the DNA TGTGCCAGCAGCTTAAATAGGGAACCAGATACGCAGTATTTT.

The chain is built from TRBV2 and TRBJ2-2; D may correspond to TRBD1 or TRBD2 (6 bases each). V lost 4 bases, J lost 6 bases, and 12 bases lay in between. Germline values: CDR1 SNHLY, CDR2 FYNNEI. The CDR3 is 14 residues long. The CDR3 protein is CASSVKGGPGELFF. DNA for the CDR3: TGTGCCAGCAGTGTTAAAGGGGGGCCCGGGGAGCTGTTTTTT.

Turning to this clone: Other DNA sequences in the sample encode the same CDR3. This chain connects TRBV10-3 to TRBJ1-5; no reliable D call. The germline CDR1 and CDR2 sequences are ENHRY and SYGVKD. There are 12 residues in the CDR3. The V end was cut by 2 bases, the J end by 7 bases, with 6 bases between. The CDR3 protein is CAISEVNQPQHF. The DNA of the CDR3 is TGTGCCATCAGTGAGGTAAACCAGCCCCAGCATTTT.

The genes are TRBV10-3 and TRBJ1-4; tentatively, D is TRBD1 (5 bases). CDR3 length: 14 residues. Germline values: CDR1 ENHRY, CDR2 SYGVKD. V dropped 3 bases and J dropped 7 bases, with 12 bases sitting between them. The CDR3 DNA reads TGTGCCATCAGTGACGGGCAGGGAGGTGAAAAACTGTTTTTT. Its translation is CAISDGQGGEKLFF.

The V and J genes are TRBV6-4 and TRBJ2-1, with 9 nucleotides matching TRBD2. The germline gives CDR1 MRHNA, CDR2 SNTAGT. V shed 4 bases and J 2 bases; nucleotides not matched to a gene: 6. This CDR3 is 16 amino acids long. In DNA, the CDR3 is TGTGCCAGCAGTGGCCGACTAGCGGCGACCTACAATGAGCAGTTCTTC. Its protein is CASSGRLAATYNEQFF.

The J gene is TRBJ2-1, the V gene TRBV5-4; 7 nucleotides match TRBD2. CDR1 is SGHNT, CDR2 YYREEE, per germline (reference sequence). The V segment lost 4 bases and the J segment 8 bases; nucleotides outside the gene matches: 6. The CDR3 length is 13 residues. CDR3 protein: CASSQAGTDEQFF. The CDR3 DNA reads TGTGCCAGCAGCCAAGCGGGAACGGATGAGCAGTTCTTC.

The chain uses TRBV27 and TRBJ2-1; D might be TRBD1 or TRBD2, each matching 5 bases. The CDR3 totals 13 residues. Trimming removed 5 bases at V and 8 bases at J, with 13 bases between. Per the germline V gene, CDR1 is MNHEY and CDR2 is SMNVEV (reference sequence). The CDR3: CASSPQGRHEQFF. DNA for the CDR3: TGTGCCAGCAGTCCTCAGGGACGCCATGAGCAGTTCTTC.

The rearrangement joins TRBV7-6 to TRBJ1-3; D gene uncertain. This CDR3 has 13 amino acids. V lost 7 bases, J lost 2 bases, and 9 bases lay in between. The germline V gene has CDR1 SGHVS and CDR2 FNYEAQ. Here the CDR3 DNA reads TGTGCCAGCACCCTCGGGGCTGGAAACACCATATATTTT. It specifies CASTLGAGNTIYF. The whole variable domain, filled in from reference TRBV7-6 and TRBJ1-3, reads GAGVSQSPRYKVTKRGQDVALRCDPISGHVSLYWYRQALGQGPEFLTYFNYEAQQDKSGLPNDRFSAERPEGSISTLTIQRTEQRDSAMYRCASTLGAGNTIYFGEGSWLTVV.

On this clone itself: Other DNA sequences in the sample encode the same CDR3. The chain employs TRBV7-2 and TRBJ2-5; D is perhaps TRBD1 or TRBD2 (6 bases each). The ends were cut back, 2 bases at V and 4 bases at J, with 8 bases in the middle. CDR3 length: 13 amino acids. Germline CDR1 and CDR2: SGHTA and FQGNSA. The CDR3 DNA sequence: TGTGCCAGCAGCTTAAGGGGGGCAGAGACCCAGTACTTC. As protein: CASSLRGAETQYF.

This chain joins TRBV7-7 and TRBJ2-7; D may be TRBD1 (6 bases). Germline assignment: CDR1 SSHAT and CDR2 FNYEAQ (reference sequence). V was shortened by 3 bases and J by 5 bases, with 14 bases between the two germline ends. The CDR3 totals 14 residues. CDR3 nucleotides: TGTGCCAGCAGCTTTTCACAGGGCGACCACGAGCAGTACTTC. Its protein is CASSFSQGDHEQYF.

V gene TRBV2 combines with J gene TRBJ2-1, with D uncertain. CDR1 SNHLY and CDR2 FYNNEI come from the germline V gene. The CDR3 is 11 amino acids. Trimming took 6 bases from V and 10 from J, leaving 10 bases between them. The CDR3 bases are TGTGCCAGCAGCGTACCCCTGGAGCAGTTCTTC. This sequence encodes CASSVPLEQFF. Combining the CDR3 with reference TRBV2 and TRBJ2-1 gives the whole variable domain EPEVTQTPSHQVTQMGQEVILRCVPISNHLYFYWYRQILGQKVEFLVSFYNNEISEKSEIFDDQFSVERPDGSNFTLKIRSTKLEDSAMYFCASSVPLEQFFGPGTRLTVL.

The rearrangement joins TRBV6-6 to TRBJ2-2; D is ambiguous. Germline CDR1 and CDR2: MNHNY and SVGAGI (reference sequence). Trimming removed 6 bases at V and 4 bases at J, with 9 bases between. The CDR3 has 13 amino acids. The CDR3 sequence is CASSPDGTGELFF. As DNA, the CDR3 is TGTGCCAGCAGCCCGGACGGCACCGGGGAGCTGTTTTTT.

This chain links TRBV18 with TRBJ1-2; 9 positions match TRBD1. The J segment lost 5 bases and the V segment lost 6 bases, leaving 10 bases of the junction unmatched. The CDR3 sequence is 15 residues long. Germline assignment: CDR1 KGHSH and CDR2 LQKENI. The CDR3 DNA reads TGTGCCAGCTCCGACGACAGGGGGTCAGAGTATGGCTACACCTTC. Translation: CASSDDRGSEYGYTF.

The chain is built from TRBV5-1 and TRBJ2-5; D gene ambiguous. The CDR3 runs to 15 residues. With 4 bases removed from V and 5 bases from J, the gap between germline ends came to 18 bases. Germline CDR1 reads SGHRS; CDR2 reads YFSETQ. The CDR3, as DNA: TGCGCCAGCAGCCCCTCGGGCAACCAAAGGGAGACCCAGTACTTC. Translated: CASSPSGNQRETQYF.

The J gene is TRBJ2-5, the V gene TRBV10-2, with 8 nucleotides matching TRBD2. Germline CDR1 WSHSY, CDR2 SAAADI. V trimming: 3 bases; J trimming: 5 bases; junction bases outside the gene matches: 17. This CDR3 region has 18 residues. The CDR3 sequence: CASSEGFQTSGGGETQYF. Written as DNA, the CDR3 is TGCGCCAGCAGTGAAGGTTTCCAAACTAGCGGTGGCGGGGAGACCCAGTACTTC.

This clone has a single count. The chain joins TRBV4-3 to TRBJ2-1, with TRBD2 identical over 12 bases. V shed 1 base and J 6 bases; nucleotides not matched to a gene: 13. Germline V CDR1 and CDR2: LGHNA, YSLEER. CDR3 length equals 19 residues. The CDR3 bases are TGCGCCAGCAGCCAAGGGCTAGCGGGAGGGCTCCGTCGGGGCAATGAGCAGTTCTTC. It is translated as CASSQGLAGGLRRGNEQFF.

This clone was picked up one time. The genes are TRBV7-2 and TRBJ1-5; D is unclear. The germline gives CDR1 SGHTA, CDR2 FQGNSA. Trimming removed 5 bases at V and 4 bases at J, with 15 bases between. This CDR3 spans 15 amino acids. CDR3 DNA: TGTGCCAGCAGCCCCTCGGTGGAGGTTAATCAGCCCCAGCATTTT. Translating gives CASSPSVEVNQPQHF.

V usage is TRBV11-2 and J usage is TRBJ1-6, with TRBD1 identical over 10 bases. The V and J ends lost 3 bases and 5 bases, in that order; junction bases with no gene match: 13. The CDR3 sequence is 19 residues long. Germline values: CDR1 SGHAT, CDR2 FQNNGV. The CDR3 spells CASSFDWTGGRGDNSPLHF. CDR3 coding DNA: TGTGCCAGCAGCTTTGACTGGACAGGGGGACGTGGGGATAATTCACCCCTCCACTTT.

This clone was seen only once. This rearrangement joins TRBV5-6 to TRBJ2-5; the match to TRBD2 covers 10 bases. There are 16 residues in the CDR3. V was pared by 0 bases and J by 4 bases, with 6 bases of the junction left unmatched. Germline V gene sequence: CDR1 SGHDT, CDR2 YYEEEE. CDR3 DNA: TGTGCCAGCAGCTTGGGATTCCTAGCGGGAGTAGAGACCCAGTACTTC. Protein sequence: CASSLGFLAGVETQYF.